The 32 T cell receptor beta chains in this list originate from one sample, sequenced in a study of tumor-infiltrating lymphocytes in primary liver carcinoma. DNA and RNA were both co-extracted from approximately 20-30 mg of bulk tissue that had not been sorted. cDNA specific to TCR beta was made from approximately 500 ng of total RNA, with a constant-region primer employed for priming. A slightly modified ARM-PCR protocol with three nested multiplex PCR rounds produced these TCR beta libraries. Amplification in the first two PCR rounds was performed using TRBV1-TRBV30 forward primers and a C-beta reverse primer for 10 cycles each. MiXCR, applied by TCRdb to the multiplex PCR reads, yields one record per CDR3 protein. The sample contains 70,000 to 85,000 distinct CDR3 sequences, 60% to 80% of which appear only once. The sequenced material came from liver tumor tissue from sampling region 4. Subset specified: tumor region T4, right-lateral pole. These receptors all stem from a woman in her sixties or seventies with primary liver carcinoma and hepatitis B virus infection.

Of note for this clonotype: A much larger clone sits a single nucleotide away, making a read error possible. Likely a read error: the CDR3 ends without its conserved phenylalanine or tryptophan. The CDR3 sequence is CASSKLRALRGSGYYNEQFL. In nucleotides, the CDR3 is TGTGCCAGCAGCAAACTGCGGGCCCTGCGCGGGAGTGGGTATTACAATGAGCAGTTCTTA. This chain uses TRBV7-9 with TRBJ2-1, with TRBD2 matching over 7 bases. V lost 5 bases to trimming and J lost 4 bases; unmatched junction nucleotides: 23. Germline-derived CDR1 and CDR2 are SEHNR and FQNEAQ (reference sequence). CDR3 size: 20 residues.

The rearrangement uses TRBV11-2 and TRBJ2-3; no clear D gene. From germline, CDR1 is SGHAT and CDR2 FQNNGV. This CDR3 contains 15 residues. Here the CDR3 reads CISRPSAASTDTQYF. CDR3 sequence (DNA): TGTATCAGCAGGCCCTCTGCGGCTAGCACAGATACGCAGTATTTT.

Points on this clonotype: One end of the junction does not line up with germline, which may come from a read error. The rearrangement uses TRBV4-2 and TRBJ2-5; the D gene is possibly TRBD2 (6 bases). CDR3 length: 17 residues. Germline assignment: CDR1 LGHNA and CDR2 YNFKEQ. CDR3 loop: CASNQYRRGTRLETQYF. CDR3 nucleotides: TGTGCCAGCAACCAATATCGTCGCGGGACCCGCCTAGAGACCCAGTACTTC.

The table lists this clonotype with a few counts. It may be a read error: a sequence one base away is much more abundant. The chain links TRBV4-1 to TRBJ1-1; D may be TRBD1 (5 bases). The CDR3 extends over 15 amino acids. The germline V gene has CDR1 MGHRA and CDR2 YSYEKL. CDR3 in amino acids: CAGSQDWRGDTEAFF. For the CDR3, the DNA is TGCGCCGGCAGCCAAGATTGGCGAGGGGACACTGAAGCTTTCTTT.

In its sample, this clonotype was seen many times. This rearrangement joins TRBV5-1 to TRBJ1-1, with a weak D call TRBD1 (5 bases). V lost 0 bases and J lost 3, with 9 bases in between. The V gene's germline CDR1 is SGHRS and CDR2 YFSETQ. The CDR3 has 14 residues. CDR3 sequence: CASSLASGHTEAFF. The CDR3 DNA follows: TGCGCCAGCAGCTTGGCCTCAGGGCACACTGAAGCTTTCTTT.

On this clonotype itself: At one end the junction does not follow the germline gene, possibly because of a read error. CDR3 in DNA: TGTGACAGCAGCTTATTCGGGACTAGCGTCGGTGAGCAGTTCTTC. Translated: CDSSLFGTSVGEQFF. The gene calls are TRBV11-3 and TRBJ2-1; 10 bases agree with TRBD2. The germline V gene encodes CDR1 SGHNT and CDR2 YENEEA. The CDR3 loop spans 15 amino acids. Combining the CDR3 with reference TRBV11-3 and TRBJ2-1 gives the whole variable domain EAGVVQSPRYKIIEKKQPVAFWCNPISGHNTLYWYLQNLGQGPELLIRYENEEAVDDSQLPKDRFSAERLKGVDSTLKIQPAELGDSAVYLCDSSLFGTSVGEQFFGPGTRLTVL.

The chain employs TRBV4-1 and TRBJ2-6, with D perhaps TRBD1 (5 bases). The V gene lost 4 bases and the J gene lost 8 bases, with 21 bases spanning the gap. From germline, CDR1 is MGHRA and CDR2 YSYEKL. The CDR3 is 17 residues long. For the CDR3, the DNA is TGCGCCAGCAGCCGAGACTCCAGGGTCTCTAGGACCAACGTCCTGACTTTC. Encoded protein: CASSRDSRVSRTNVLTF.

This clonotype has only one observation. This may be a read error: a much more frequent sequence differs by one nucleotide. The CDR3 DNA reads TGTGCCAGCAGCTGGGGGACAGATGGCACAGATACGCAGTATTTT. This sequence encodes CASSWGTDGTDTQYF. This chain links TRBV7-9 with TRBJ2-3; 7 nucleotides agree with TRBD1. Trimming at V came to 4 bases and at J to 1 base, leaving 5 bases not matched to a gene. Germline-derived CDR1 and CDR2 are SEHNR and FQNEAQ (reference sequence). The length of the CDR3 is 15 residues. The whole variable domain, filled in from reference TRBV7-9 and TRBJ2-3, reads DTGVSQNPRHKITKRGQNVTFRCDPISEHNRLYWYRQTLGQGPEFLTYFQNEAQLEKSRLLSDRFSAERPKGSFSTLEIQRTEQGDSAMYLCASSWGTDGTDTQYFGPGTRLTVL.

As concerns this clonotype: A junction boundary mismatches the germline segment, possibly from a read error. The gene calls are TRBV11-3 and TRBJ2-2, with D perhaps TRBD1 or TRBD2 (5 bases each). There are 14 residues in the CDR3. The V gene's germline CDR1 is SGHNT and CDR2 YENEEA. CDR3 coding DNA: TGTGCCAGCAGGGGAACTAGGGCGAAAGGGGAGCTGTTATTT. Its protein product is CASRGTRAKGELLF.

On this clonotype itself: With a much larger clone just one base away, this may be a read error. This chain uses TRBV11-3 with TRBJ2-1; tentative D call: TRBD2 (5 bases). From germline, CDR1 is SGHNT and CDR2 YENEEA. The CDR3 sequence is 14 residues long. The CDR3 region is CASSLDPSSFEQLF. DNA for the CDR3: TGTGCCAGCAGCCTAGACCCATCTAGCTTCGAGCAGCTCTTC.

Notes on this clonotype: The CDR3 carries no conserved terminal phenylalanine or tryptophan, so it likely arises from a read error. The chain has TRBV6-5 and TRBJ1-6, with 9 bases lining up with TRBD1. This CDR3 is built from 15 residues. Germline V gives CDR1 MNHEY, CDR2 SVGAGI. CDR3 sequence reads: CARSLTGTGNLPLHY. The CDR3 nucleotides are TGTGCCAGGAGTCTTACCGGGACAGGGAATTTACCCCTCCACTAT.

To note about this clonotype: The conserved final phenylalanine or tryptophan is absent from the CDR3, which likely points to a read error. V gene TRBV6-1 combines with J gene TRBJ2-7, with TRBD2 matching 11 bases. Germline V gene lookup returns CDR1 MNHNS and CDR2 SASEGT. This CDR3 has 15 residues. CDR3 nucleotides: TGTGCCCGCAGTGAAGGTAGCGGGGGGGGCTACGAGCAGTACTTG. Protein sequence: CARSEGSGGGYEQYL.

This clonotype was picked up many times. This chain connects TRBV6-1 to TRBJ2-7, with D possibly matching TRBD1 (6 bases). CDR1 is MNHNS, CDR2 SASEGT, per germline. CDR3 length: 14 residues. V lost 6 bases and J 0 bases, leaving 12 bases between the germline ends. The CDR3 DNA sequence: TGTGCCAGCAGGGACAGACTAATCTCCTACGAGCAGTACTTC. Amino acid sequence: CASRDRLISYEQYF.

The CDR3 DNA sequence: TGTGTCAACAGCCAAGTAAAGGGGGGGTTTCAGCCCCAGCATTTT. Residues: CVNSQVKGGFQPQHF. J is TRBJ1-5 and V is TRBV4-2, with D possibly matching TRBD1 (6 bases). Germline CDR1 is LGHNA and CDR2 is YNFKEQ. The CDR3 is 15 residues long.

For this clonotype: A much larger clone differs by one base, so this may be a read error. The rearrangement links TRBV30 to TRBJ2-7, with TRBD1 identical over 8 bases. There are 12 residues in the CDR3. Germline loops: CDR1 GTSNPN, CDR2 SVGIG (reference sequence). Germline trimming cut 4 bases from V and 12 bases from J; bases unmatched to any gene: 11. CDR3 protein: CAWNGDRGLMYF. CDR3 coding DNA: TGTGCCTGGAATGGCGACAGGGGTTTGATGTACTTC.

The sample holds many counts of this clonotype. The chain couples TRBV29-1 to TRBJ2-2; TRBD1 matches 7 bases. Germline assignment: CDR1 SQVTM and CDR2 ANQGSEA. The CDR3 consists of 13 residues. After removal of 4 bases from V and 6 bases from J, the junction contained 5 bases not matched to a gene. Here the CDR3 reads CSVGDRVAGELFF. For the CDR3, the DNA is TGCAGCGTTGGAGACAGGGTGGCCGGGGAGCTGTTTTTT.

Details on this clonotype: One end of the junction is discordant with germline, which a read error may explain. The chain carries TRBV5-5 and TRBJ1-2; unclear D gene. There are 16 residues in the CDR3. Germline V CDR1 and CDR2: SGHKS, YYEKEE (reference sequence). The CDR3 sequence: CASGLALGPPTIGYTF. Here the CDR3 DNA reads TGTGCCAGCGGCTTGGCTCTAGGGCCCCCCACGATTGGCTACACCTTC.

On this clonotype itself: A much larger clone differs by one base, so this may be a read error. The rearrangement uses TRBV7-9 and TRBJ2-7, with 11 bases fitting TRBD1. Germline V gene lookup returns CDR1 SEHNR and CDR2 FQNEAQ (reference sequence). The V and J ends lost 7 bases and 5 bases, in that order; junction bases with no gene match: 7. The CDR3 is 14 residues long. Here the CDR3 DNA reads TGTGCCAGCAACAGGGGGACAGGGGGAAACGAGCAGTACTTC. This translates into CASNRGTGGNEQYF.

Concerning this clonotype itself: Germline and junction disagree at one end, which may indicate a read error. V gene TRBV5-5 combines with J gene TRBJ2-1; 9 bases agree with TRBD2. This CDR3 has 20 amino acids. Germline-derived CDR1 and CDR2 are SGHKS and YYEKEE (reference sequence). CDR3 sequence reads: CASSLAGASGTGSSYNEQFF. CDR3 coding DNA: TGTGCTAGCAGCTTGGCCGGGGCTAGCGGGACGGGGAGCTCCTACAATGAGCAGTTCTTC. Full variable domain (outside the CDR3, taken from reference TRBV5-5 and TRBJ2-1): DAGVTQSPTHLIKTRGQQVTLRCSPISGHKSVSWYQQVLGQGPQFIFQYYEKEERGRGNFPDRFSARQFPNYSSELNVNALLLGDSALYLCASSLAGASGTGSSYNEQFFGPGTRLTVL.

This clonotype showed up just once. In this CDR3 the conserved last residue, phenylalanine or tryptophan, is missing, so a read error is likely. The J gene is TRBJ1-2, the V gene TRBV6-6; a possible D gene is TRBD1 (5 bases). The CDR3 spans 11 residues. The germline V gene encodes CDR1 MNHNY and CDR2 SVGAGI (reference sequence). CDR3 residues: CAGSYAGQYTI. CDR3 coding DNA: TGTGCCGGCAGTTACGCGGGGCAGTACACCATC.

About this clonotype: With a much larger clone just one base away, this may be a read error. V and J are TRBV7-9 and TRBJ1-5; TRBD1 matches 12 bases. The CDR3 consists of 16 residues. Germline values: CDR1 SEHNR, CDR2 FQNEAQ (reference sequence). CDR3 DNA: TGTGCCAGCAGCGCTGGGGACAGGGGGCAAAGTCAGCTCCAGCATTTT. It yields the protein CASSAGDRGQSQLQHF.

To note about this clonotype: In this CDR3 the conserved last residue, phenylalanine or tryptophan, is missing, so a read error is likely. The DNA is omitted, as the CDR3 cannot be located on it reliably, and the CDR3 follows TCRdb's listing. V gene TRBV12-1 combines with J gene TRBJ2-3; no check of the table's D call, TRBD2, against the DNA was made. TRBV12-1 is an annotated pseudogene. The CDR3 sequence runs 17 residues, both termini included. The CDR3 is CASSFGSSGTSTDTQYY.

As for this clonotype: A junction boundary mismatches the germline segment, possibly from a read error. V and J are TRBV7-8 and TRBJ1-2, with D uncertain. The CDR3 is 14 residues long. Germline CDR1 SGHVS, CDR2 FQNEAQ. DNA of the CDR3: TGCGCCAGCAGCTTAGCCCCAGGCGACTTTGGCTACACCTTC. Encoded protein: CASSLAPGDFGYTF.

Note on this clonotype: A read error may account for a junction end that differs from germline. The J gene is TRBJ2-5, the V gene TRBV11-2, with TRBD1 as a possible D gene (5 bases). The CDR3 has 15 amino acids. Germline lookup yields CDR1 SGHAT and CDR2 FQNNGV. CDR3 sequence reads: CASSLGLGSHEAQYF. CDR3 sequence (DNA): TGCGCCAGCAGCTTGGGGCTGGGATCGCATGAGGCCCAGTACTTC.

Only one count was recorded for this clonotype. The germline gene is not matched at one end of the junction; a read error may be the cause. The V and J genes are TRBV6-5 and TRBJ2-1, with D tentatively TRBD1 (5 bases). Germline CDR1 reads MNHEY; CDR2 reads SVGAGI. The CDR3 is made up of 16 amino acids. For the CDR3, the DNA is TGTGCCAGCAGTTACCCAGGACATGGGGCGCGGAATGAACAGTTCTTC. This gives the protein CASSYPGHGARNEQFF.

To note about this clonotype: This may stem from a read error, because a much larger clone lies one nucleotide away. The rearrangement joins TRBV6-4 to TRBJ2-1; 8 bases match TRBD2. The CDR3 has 15 residues. With V trimmed by 3 bases and J by 9 bases, 10 bases remained unmatched. Germline CDR1 is MRHNA and CDR2 is SNTAGT. The CDR3 protein is CASSEGNGRASEQFF. The CDR3 DNA follows: TGTGCCAGCAGTGAGGGCAACGGGAGGGCCAGTGAGCAGTTCTTC.

A word on this clonotype: A much larger clone differs from this one at a single base, so this may be a read error. This sequence joins TRBV28 and TRBJ2-7, with D possibly called TRBD1 or TRBD2 (5 bases each). Looked up from germline, CDR1 is MDHEN and CDR2 is SYDVKM. This CDR3 region has 15 residues. The CDR3 DNA sequence: TGTGCCAGCAATTTATTGGGGACGCTCTCCTACGAGCAGTACTTC. The encoded protein is CASNLLGTLSYEQYF.

In this sample, this clonotype turned up once. A much larger clone differs from this one at a single base, so this may be a read error. V usage is TRBV5-1 and J usage is TRBJ1-1; no definite D call. Germline V gene sequence: CDR1 SGHRS, CDR2 YFSETQ. The CDR3 covers 13 residues. The CDR3 DNA reads TGCGCCTGCAGCTTGGATGCGAACACTGAAGCTTTCTTT. The encoded protein is CACSLDANTEAFF. Supplemented by reference TRBV5-1 and TRBJ1-1, the full variable domain reads KAGVTQTPRYLIKTRGQQVTLSCSPISGHRSVSWYQQTPGQGLQFLFEYFSETQRNKGNFPGRFSGRQFSNSRSEMNVSTLELGDSALYLCACSLDANTEAFFGQGTRLTVV.

As regards this clonotype: Likely a read error: the CDR3 ends without its conserved phenylalanine or tryptophan. The chain recombines TRBV12-3 or TRBV12-4 with TRBJ1-5; 7 positions match TRBD1. The CDR3 spans 13 residues. CDR3 region: CASSPPGGQPQHL. The CDR3 nucleotides are TGTGCTAGCAGTCCCCCAGGGGGTCAGCCCCAGCATCTT.

In regard to this clonotype: A much larger clone lies a single base off, so this may be a read error. The rearrangement joins TRBV28 to TRBJ2-7, with 10 bases aligning to TRBD2. The CDR3 loop spans 15 amino acids. Germline lookup yields CDR1 MDHEN and CDR2 SYDVKM. CDR3 region: CVSSWTSGPIHEQYF. CDR3 nucleotide sequence: TGTGTCAGCTCTTGGACTAGCGGACCCATCCACGAGCAGTACTTC.

About this clonotype: Just one base apart from a much larger clone, this may be a read error. The chain recombines TRBV5-4 with TRBJ2-5, with 10 bases matching TRBD1. Germline V gene lookup returns CDR1 SGHNT and CDR2 YYREEE (reference sequence). The CDR3 consists of 15 residues. The CDR3 nucleotides are TGTGCCAGCAACTTGCGGACAGGGGGGGAAGAGACCCAGTACTTC. Amino acid sequence: CASNLRTGGEETQYF.

The chain recombines TRBV12-3 or TRBV12-4 with TRBJ1-1; TRBD1 matches 7 bases. The V segment lost 5 bases and the J segment 11 bases; nucleotides outside the gene matches: 8. CDR3 size: 12 residues. CDR3 sequence (DNA): TGTGCCAGCAGTCGGGGCTTCAGGGGGGCTTTCTTT. Amino acids: CASSRGFRGAFF.